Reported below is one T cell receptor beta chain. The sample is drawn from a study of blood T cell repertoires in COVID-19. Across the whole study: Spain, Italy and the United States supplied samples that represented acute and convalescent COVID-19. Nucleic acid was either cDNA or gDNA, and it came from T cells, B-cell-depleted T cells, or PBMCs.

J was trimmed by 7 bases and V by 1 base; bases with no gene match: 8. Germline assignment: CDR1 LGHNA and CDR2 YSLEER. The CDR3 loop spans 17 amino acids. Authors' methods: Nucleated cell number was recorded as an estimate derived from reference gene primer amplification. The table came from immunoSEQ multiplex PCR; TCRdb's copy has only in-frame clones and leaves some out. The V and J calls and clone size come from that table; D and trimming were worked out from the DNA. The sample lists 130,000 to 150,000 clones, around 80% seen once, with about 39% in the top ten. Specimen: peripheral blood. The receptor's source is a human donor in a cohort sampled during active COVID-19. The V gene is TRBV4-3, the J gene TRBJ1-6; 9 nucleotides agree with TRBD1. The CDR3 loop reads CASSQAQQGATNSPLHF. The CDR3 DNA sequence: TGCGCCAGCAGCCAAGCTCAACAGGGGGCTACAAATTCACCCCTCCACTTT.